The 6 T cell receptor beta chains reported below all come from one sample, sequenced in a study of blood T cell repertoires in COVID-19. Generated by immunoSEQ multiplex PCR, the TCRdb table keeps only in-frame clones and is missing some. The sample has about 200,000 clones; around 90% are singletons. The sequencing input was peripheral blood. The receptors were sampled from a man aged 60 to 75 who had recovered from COVID-19.

J is TRBJ2-1 and V is TRBV5-1; D not resolved. The germline V gene has CDR1 SGHRS and CDR2 YFSETQ. The CDR3 has 15 residues. The ends were cut back, 0 bases at V and 3 bases at J, with 10 bases in the middle. The CDR3 spells CASSLGLPGYNEQFF. The DNA for the CDR3 is TGCGCCAGCAGCTTGGGACTGCCGGGCTACAATGAGCAGTTCTTC.

This rearrangement joins TRBV6-1 to TRBJ2-1, with 7 bases identical to TRBD1. The germline V gene encodes CDR1 MNHNS and CDR2 SASEGT. The CDR3 runs to 15 residues. The V gene end was trimmed by 3 bases and the J gene end by 4 bases; junction bases not matched to a gene: 6. The CDR3 nucleotides read TGTGCCAGCAGTGATAGGGGGCCAGCTTACAATGAGCAGTTCTTC. It codes for CASSDRGPAYNEQFF.

The chain is built from TRBV28 and TRBJ1-5, with D perhaps TRBD1 (5 bases). Germline CDR1 is MDHEN and CDR2 is SYDVKM. The ends were cut back, 1 base at V and 2 bases at J, with 9 bases in the middle. The CDR3 runs 15 residues. The CDR3 loop is CASSLSGGGNQPQHF. The CDR3 bases are TGTGCCAGCAGTTTATCTGGGGGGGGCAATCAGCCCCAGCATTTT. Filled out from reference TRBV28 and TRBJ1-5, the complete variable domain reads DVKVTQSSRYLVKRTGEKVFLECVQDMDHENMFWYRQDPGLGLRLIYFSYDVKMKEKGDIPEGYSVSREKKERFSLILESASTNQTSMYLCASSLSGGGNQPQHFGDGTRLSIL.

The chain joins TRBV7-6 to TRBJ2-3, with a weak D call TRBD2 (6 bases). The CDR3 runs to 14 residues. Trimming cost V 5 bases and J 2 bases, with 11 bases left between them. Germline V gene lookup returns CDR1 SGHVS and CDR2 FNYEAQ. The CDR3 reads CASSLTSLTDTQYF. CDR3 in DNA: TGTGCCAGCAGCCTGACTAGTCTCACAGATACGCAGTATTTT.

This chain links TRBV7-8 with TRBJ2-7; 9 nucleotides align to TRBD2. This CDR3 has 14 residues. V lost 2 bases to trimming and J lost 2 bases; unmatched junction nucleotides: 1. Germline CDR1 and CDR2: SGHVS and FQNEAQ. The CDR3 reads CASSLLAGTYEQYF. The CDR3 nucleotides read TGTGCCAGCAGCTTACTAGCGGGAACCTACGAGCAGTACTTC.

This chain uses TRBV5-3 with TRBJ1-6, with TRBD1 matching over 7 bases. TRBV5-3 qualifies as an ORF whose function is uncertain. V dropped 4 bases and J dropped 4; count of bases not matched to a gene: 8. This CDR3 has 16 residues. The CDR3: CARSTGQVRYNSPLHF. The CDR3 nucleotides are TGTGCCAGAAGCACTGGACAGGTTAGGTATAATTCACCCCTCCACTTT.